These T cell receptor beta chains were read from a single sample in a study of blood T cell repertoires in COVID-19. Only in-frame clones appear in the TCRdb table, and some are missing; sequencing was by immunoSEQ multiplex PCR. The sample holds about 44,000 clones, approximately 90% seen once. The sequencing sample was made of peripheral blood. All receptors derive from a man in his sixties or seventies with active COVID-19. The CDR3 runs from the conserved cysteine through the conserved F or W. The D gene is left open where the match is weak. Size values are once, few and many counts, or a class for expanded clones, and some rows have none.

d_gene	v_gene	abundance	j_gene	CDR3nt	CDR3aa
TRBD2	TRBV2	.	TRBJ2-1	TGTGCCAGCAGTGAAGAACTAGCGGGGCCTTGGGAGCAGTTCTTC	CASSEELAGPWEQFF
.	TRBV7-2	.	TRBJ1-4	TGTGCCAGCAGCCCCGGGTTCCGGGGTGAAAAACTGTTTTTT	CASSPGFRGEKLFF
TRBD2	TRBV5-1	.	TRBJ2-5	TGCGCCAGCAGCCGGACTAGGTCCCAAGAGACCCAGTACTTC	CASSRTRSQETQYF
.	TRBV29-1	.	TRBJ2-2	TGCAGCGTTGAGGCAGGGGCGGGCACCGGGGAGCTGTTTTTT	CSVEAGAGTGELFF
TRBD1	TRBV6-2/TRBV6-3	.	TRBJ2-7	TGTGCCAGCAGTTCGCCCGGGACAGACTACGAGCAGTACTTC	CASSSPGTDYEQYF
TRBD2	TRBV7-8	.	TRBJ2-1	TGTGCCAGCAGTACCAGACTAGCGGGGGGGGCCTACAATGAGCAGTTCTTC	CASSTRLAGGAYNEQFF
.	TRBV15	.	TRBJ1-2	TGTGCCACCAGCATGACAGGCGACTATGGCTACACCTTC	CATSMTGDYGYTF
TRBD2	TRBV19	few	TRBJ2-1	TGTGCCAGTAGTATACTAGCGGGGACTTTCTACAATGAGCAGTTCTTC	CASSILAGTFYNEQFF
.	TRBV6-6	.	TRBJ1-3	TGTGCCAGCAGTCAGGGGCGGGGAAACACCATATATTTT	CASSQGRGNTIYF
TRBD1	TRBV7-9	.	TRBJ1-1	TGTGCCAGCAGCCGACAGGGACAGAACACTGAAGCTTTCTTT	CASSRQGQNTEAFF
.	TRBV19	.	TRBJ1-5	TGTGCCAGTAGTATAAACACCAATCAGCCCCAGCATTTT	CASSINTNQPQHF
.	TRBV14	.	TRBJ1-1	TGTGCCAGCAGCCAAGATATGGAGGCTGAAGCTTTCTTT	CASSQDMEAEAFF
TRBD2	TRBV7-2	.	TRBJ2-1	TGTGCCAGCAGCCACCTGGCGGGGGGCCTCTACAATGAGCAGTTCTTC	CASSHLAGGLYNEQFF
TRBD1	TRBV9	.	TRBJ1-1	TGTGCCAGCAGCGTAGAGGAAGGGGGCGCTGAAGCTTTCTTT	CASSVEEGGAEAFF
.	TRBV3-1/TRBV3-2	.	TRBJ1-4	TGTGCCAGCACCCGGGGGGGTAGGGAAAAACTGTTTTTT	CASTRGGREKLFF